Below, 20 T cell receptor beta chains from the same sample are listed, as sequenced in a study of T cell responses to AZD1222 COVID-19 vaccine. Repertoires were generated with immunoSEQ multiplex PCR, while TCRdb's copy carries only in-frame clones and drops some. The sample carries 120,000 to 150,000 clones, about 90% recorded once. The sample here was peripheral blood, taken 28 days after the second dose of the MenACWY control vaccine. The source is an adult who received the MenACWY meningococcal vaccine as a control.

CDR3 nucleotides: TGTGCCAGCAGCTCAGGGACCCACCAAGAGACCCAGTACTTC. Translating gives CASSSGTHQETQYF. This chain uses TRBV11-2 with TRBJ2-5; the D call may be TRBD1 or TRBD2 (5 bases each). V was cut by 4 bases and J by 0 bases, with 9 bases left in between. CDR1 and CDR2 (germline): SGHAT, FQNNGV. The CDR3 spans 14 residues.

The CDR3 DNA reads TGTGCCACCAGTGGTCGGCAGGGAGGGGGCACAGATACGCAGTATTTT. Translated: CATSGRQGGGTDTQYF. This rearrangement joins TRBV24-1 to TRBJ2-3; 7 nucleotides line up with TRBD2. V shed 5 bases, J shed 1 base, and the junction held 8 bases outside the gene matches. CDR3 size: 16 residues. Germline V lookup: CDR1 KGHDR, CDR2 SFDVKD.

This clone was detected only a few times. The chain uses TRBV7-3 and TRBJ1-2, with TRBD1 matching 7 bases. The germline CDR1 and CDR2 sequences are SGHTA and FQGTGA. The CDR3 covers 13 residues. The V gene end was trimmed by 5 bases and the J gene end by 7 bases; junction bases not matched to a gene: 7. The CDR3, as DNA: TGTGCCAGCAGCCCCGACAGGGAAGGTGGCTACACCTTC. Its protein is CASSPDREGGYTF.

Only one count was recorded for this clone. This chain joins TRBV19 and TRBJ1-5; TRBD1 agrees at 7 bases. Per the germline V gene, CDR1 is LNHDA and CDR2 is SQIVND (reference sequence). Losses at the gene ends were 8 bases for V and 2 bases for J; bases not matched to a gene: 9. This CDR3 has 15 residues. CDR3 bases: TGTGCCAGTGGCTCCAGGGGGTTCGGCAATCAGCCCCAGCATTTT. This translates into CASGSRGFGNQPQHF.

A single count supports this clone. This chain uses TRBV27 with TRBJ1-2; unclear D gene. The CDR3 consists of 12 residues. V lost 5 bases to trimming and J lost 8 bases, with 12 bases between them. Germline CDR1 reads MNHEY; CDR2 reads SMNVEV (reference sequence). CDR3: CASSLPGSGYTF. The CDR3, as DNA: TGTGCCAGCAGTCTCCCTGGCAGCGGCTACACCTTC.

The chain joins TRBV10-1 to TRBJ1-1, with D hard to call. V was clipped by 5 bases and J by 1 base, with 8 bases between them. The CDR3 consists of 13 residues. Germline V gene sequence: CDR1 WNHNN, CDR2 SYGVQD (reference sequence). The CDR3 region is CASSQEPNTEAFF. In nucleotides, the CDR3 is TGCGCCAGCAGTCAGGAACCGAACACTGAAGCTTTCTTT.

The chain carries TRBV5-6 and TRBJ2-1; D is undetermined. V gave up 6 bases and J gave up 10 bases, with 11 bases separating them. The CDR3 length is 11 residues. Germline lookup yields CDR1 SGHDT and CDR2 YYEEEE. The CDR3 nucleotides are TGTGCCAGCACCATACATAACGAGCAGTTCTTC. Its translation is CASTIHNEQFF. The full variable domain, its missing parts supplied by reference TRBV5-6 and TRBJ2-1, is DAGVTQSPTHLIKTRGQQVTLRCSPKSGHDTVSWYQQALGQGPQFIFQYYEEEERQRGNFPDRFSGHQFPNYSSELNVNALLLGDSALYLCASTIHNEQFFGPGTRLTVL.

Only one count was recorded for this clone. The chain couples TRBV2 to TRBJ2-2; D ambiguous. Germline V gene data show CDR1 as SNHLY and CDR2 as FYNNEI. This CDR3 is 16 amino acids long. Trimming shortened V by 6 bases and J by 6 bases, and 20 bases separated the two germline ends. CDR3 DNA sequence: TGTGCCAGCAGCGAGCTAGGACGCCTACCGCCCGGGGAGCTGTTTTTT. It specifies CASSELGRLPPGELFF.

The chain couples TRBV4-3 to TRBJ1-5; perhaps TRBD1 as D (6 bases). This CDR3 region has 14 residues. Trimming took 1 base from V and 4 from J, leaving 8 bases between them. Germline CDR1 is LGHNA and CDR2 is YSLEER. This CDR3 is CASSQGTENQPQHF. In DNA form, the CDR3 reads TGCGCCAGCAGCCAAGGGACAGAGAATCAGCCCCAGCATTTT.

The gene calls are TRBV2 and TRBJ2-5, with D uncertain. The CDR3 spans 12 residues. With 3 bases removed from V and 13 bases from J, the gap between germline ends came to 15 bases. Germline CDR1 is SNHLY and CDR2 is FYNNEI. The CDR3 nucleotides read TGTGCCAGCAGTGAGAAGTCCGGGCCACGGTACTTC. Protein sequence: CASSEKSGPRYF. The variable domain in full, completed from reference TRBV2 and TRBJ2-5, reads EPEVTQTPSHQVTQMGQEVILRCVPISNHLYFYWYRQILGQKVEFLVSFYNNEISEKSEIFDDQFSVERPDGSNFTLKIRSTKLEDSAMYFCASSEKSGPRYFGPGTRLLVL.

J is TRBJ1-5 and V is TRBV7-2, with a weak D call TRBD1 (6 bases). Germline loops: CDR1 SGHTA, CDR2 FQGNSA. The V end was cut by 1 base, the J end by 0 bases, with 13 bases between. This CDR3 has 17 amino acids. The CDR3 protein is CASSLGGGTYSNQPQHF. As DNA, the CDR3 is TGTGCCAGCAGCTTAGGGGGGGGCACCTATAGCAATCAGCCCCAGCATTTT.

For the CDR3, the DNA is TGTGCCAGCAGTAAAATACAGATGGGGGGTGTCCAAGAGACCCAGTACTTC. As protein: CASSKIQMGGVQETQYF. The genes are TRBV5-6 and TRBJ2-5; D possibly corresponds to TRBD2 (6 bases). Germline V gene data show CDR1 as SGHDT and CDR2 as YYEEEE. Deletions cut 5 bases from V and 1 base from J, with 21 bases between. CDR3 length: 17 residues.

The chain recombines TRBV5-1 with TRBJ2-3; 8 bases agree with TRBD1. The V gene's germline CDR1 is SGHRS and CDR2 YFSETQ. V lost 4 bases, J lost 4 bases, and 8 bases stayed unmatched. This CDR3 region has 15 residues. Here the CDR3 reads CASSMGGQGADTQYF. DNA of the CDR3: TGCGCCAGCAGCATGGGAGGACAGGGCGCAGATACGCAGTATTTT.

The chain joins TRBV7-9 to TRBJ1-4; perhaps TRBD1 as D (5 bases). Trimming removed 6 bases from V and 6 bases from J, with 14 bases in between. The CDR3 extends over 14 amino acids. CDR1 is SEHNR and CDR2 is FQNEAQ in the germline V gene (reference sequence). CDR3: CASRPGFQDEKLFF. CDR3 in DNA: TGTGCCAGCAGACCAGGGTTCCAGGATGAAAAACTGTTTTTT. The whole variable domain, remainder taken from reference TRBV7-9 and TRBJ1-4, is DTGVSQNPRHKITKRGQNVTFRCDPISEHNRLYWYRQTLGQGPEFLTYFQNEAQLEKSRLLSDRFSAERPKGSFSTLEIQRTEQGDSAMYLCASRPGFQDEKLFFGSGTQLSVL.

This clone has a handful of counts. The rearrangement links TRBV19 to TRBJ2-3; 11 bases are shared with TRBD2. The trim removed 4 bases at V and 5 bases at J, leaving 8 bases unmatched. The CDR3 runs 16 residues. CDR1 is LNHDA, CDR2 SQIVND, per germline (reference sequence). The CDR3 coding sequence is TGTGCCAGTAGTACCATAGCGGGAGGGCCGGGAGATACGCAGTATTTT. Protein product: CASSTIAGGPGDTQYF.

The chain carries TRBV7-6 and TRBJ2-7; D may be TRBD1 (5 bases). The CDR3 runs to 13 residues. Germline CDR1 is SGHVS and CDR2 is FNYEAQ. The ends were cut back, 1 base at V and 4 bases at J, with 8 bases in the middle. The CDR3 sequence: CASSLVTGYEQYF. CDR3 coding DNA: TGTGCCAGCAGCTTAGTTACAGGTTACGAGCAGTACTTC.

V and J are TRBV20-1 and TRBJ2-5, with unresolved D. The CDR3 is 12 residues long. Germline loops: CDR1 DFQATT, CDR2 SNEGSKA (reference sequence). Trimming stripped 3 bases from V and 2 bases from J, with 7 bases between. In nucleotides, the CDR3 is TGCAGTGCTAGTGCGACACAAGAGACCCAGTACTTC. It yields the protein CSASATQETQYF.

This chain connects TRBV5-8 to TRBJ1-1, with TRBD1 matching 9 bases. CDR3 length: 15 residues. V gave up 4 bases and J gave up 5 bases; unmatched junction bases: 9. The V gene's germline CDR1 is SGHTS and CDR2 YDEGEE. CDR3 protein: CASSPRGQGETEAFF. CDR3 nucleotides: TGTGCCAGCAGCCCGAGGGGACAGGGAGAGACTGAAGCTTTCTTT.

The gene calls are TRBV7-2 and TRBJ2-2; 8 bases are a match to TRBD2. The germline gives CDR1 SGHTA, CDR2 FQGNSA. This CDR3 is 15 amino acids long. The V segment lost 1 base and the J segment 4 bases; nucleotides outside the gene matches: 2. CDR3 DNA sequence: TGTGCCAGCAGCTTAGACGGGAGGGGCACCGGGGAGCTGTTTTTT. Translation: CASSLDGRGTGELFF.

The rearrangement uses TRBV7-9 and TRBJ2-2; D is perhaps TRBD2 (6 bases). The V gene's germline CDR1 is SEHNR and CDR2 FQNEAQ (reference sequence). The germline V and J ends were trimmed by 5 bases and 6 bases, with 28 bases remaining between them. The CDR3 is 19 amino acids. The CDR3 protein is CASSDLGSRLPGDPGELFF. The CDR3 DNA sequence: TGTGCCAGCAGCGACCTTGGCTCGCGCCTGCCGGGGGACCCCGGGGAGCTGTTTTTT.